The sequence of this T cell receptor beta chain was determined in a study of radiotherapy plus CTLA-4 blockade in lung cancer. The repertoire was sequenced with immunoSEQ multiplex PCR; TCRdb's copy has only in-frame clones and lacks some. The sample lists about 48,000 clones; around nine tenths were seen once. The study, taken as a whole, reports: After treatment with radiotherapy plus ipilimumab, TCR clones that came from the tumor expanded in blood.

For this clone: The antigen remains unidentified.

Ipilimumab CTLA-4 blockade and focal radiation were given to patients with chemo-refractory metastatic non-small-cell lung cancer. The CDR3 has 15 amino acids. Trimming removed 2 bases from V and 4 bases from J; junction bases left unmatched: 2. The V gene's germline CDR1 is LNHNV and CDR2 YYDKDF (reference sequence). V usage is TRBV15 and J usage is TRBJ2-3; TRBD2 matches 11 bases. Sequencing was performed on peripheral blood, taken from a patient treated with radiotherapy plus ipilimumab. This receptor was obtained from a human donor with non-small cell lung cancer that progressed on radiotherapy plus ipilimumab. Some clones in this sample may be carry-over from other donors' samples. CDR3 coding DNA: TGTGCCACCAGCAGAACTAGCGGGGGCGCAGATACGCAGTATTTT. Amino acid sequence: CATSRTSGGADTQYF.